The clone carrying this T cell receptor (beta chain) was recorded only once. What it binds is unknown. The data are from a study of molecular identifiers for immune sequencing clone quantification. Study observations and caveats: Over 97% of CMV-specific effector molecules, but under 1% of naive ones, were in clones above 20 copies.

CDR3 length equals 17 residues. The germline V gene has CDR1 LGHDT and CDR2 YNNKEL (reference sequence). V was clipped by 1 base and J by 3 bases; unmatched bases: 9. A single record per CDR3 protein comes from TCRdb applying MiXCR to the PCR reads. The data hold 20,000 to 30,000 distinct CDR3 sequences, with more than 15% observed a single time. Every naive CD8 library was made from between about 17,000 and 1,100,000 sorted cells with 10%, 30% or 50% RNA. The receptor was derived from a human donor in good health. Some libraries in this study had Jurkat cell RNA spiked in. The chain is built from TRBV3-1 and TRBJ2-3, with TRBD2 matching 8 bases. Sequenced input: naive CD8+ T cells from blood, with Jurkat cell RNA spiked in. Specified subset: FACS-sorted CD8+CD4-CCR7+CD45RA+ naive T cells. The chain's CDR3 is CASSQGTSGMGTDTQYF. DNA of the CDR3: TGTGCCAGCAGCCAAGGAACTAGCGGAATGGGGACAGATACGCAGTATTTT.